This is a list of T cell receptor beta chains from one sample in a study of T cell repertoires in cytomegalovirus infection. Their target antigens are unknown. TCRdb recomputed calls from the reads with MiXCR, one row per CDR3 protein. This table has tens of thousands of distinct CDR3 sequences, roughly 20% appearing once. This sample comprised CD8+ T cells from cultured PBMCs, obtained from culture after CMV antigen stimulation. The receptors here all came from a human donor in good health (CMV status not recorded). Some clones in this sample may be carry-over from other donors' samples. CDR3s include the opening cysteine and the closing phenylalanine or tryptophan. Each record gives: D gene, clone size, V gene, J gene, CDR3 DNA, CDR3 protein. D genes are given only for firm matches. Part of the rows lack a size; the others show once, few, many or a class for expanded clones.

>.|few|TRBV4-3|TRBJ1-4
TGCGCCAGCAGCCAAGATGGGAGCGCCCAGGGACAAAAACTGTTTTTT
CASSQDGSAQGQKLFF
>.|.|TRBV11-2|TRBJ2-1
TGTGCCAGCAGCTTGTCTTCGACAGGAACCTACAATGAGCAGTTCTTC
CASSLSSTGTYNEQFF
>TRBD1|.|TRBV4-1|TRBJ2-2
TGCGCCAGCAGCCAGGGACAGCGCACCGGGGAGCTGTTTTTT
CASSQGQRTGELFF
>.|.|TRBV7-8|TRBJ1-4
TGTGCCAGCAGTGCCAGGGGTTCAGGAGAAAAACTGTTTTTT
CASSARGSGEKLFF
>.|.|TRBV6-5|TRBJ2-5
TGTGCCAGCAGTTACGCGACGACGGGTGCGGAGACCCAGTACTTC
CASSYATTGAETQYF
>TRBD1|.|TRBV7-9|TRBJ2-5
TGTGCCAGCAGCTGGGAGACAGGGACACCGCGGGAGACCCAGTACTTC
CASSWETGTPRETQYF
>TRBD1|.|TRBV12-3/TRBV12-4|TRBJ2-3
TGTGCCAGCAGACCCGGGACAGGGTCTGGAGATACGCAGTATTTT
CASRPGTGSGDTQYF
>TRBD2|.|TRBV19|TRBJ2-7
TGTGCCAGTAGTAACTCTAGCGGCTACGAGCAGTACTTC
CASSNSSGYEQYF
>TRBD2|few|TRBV4-3|TRBJ2-7
TGCGCCAGCAGCCAAGATCTAGCGGGGGGTCCTGTCGAGCAGTACTTC
CASSQDLAGGPVEQYF
>TRBD1|few|TRBV20-1|TRBJ2-7
TGCAGTGCTTTTGACAGGGTTGGCGAGCAGTACTTC
CSAFDRVGEQYF
>.|.|TRBV12-3/TRBV12-4|TRBJ2-1
TGTGCCAGCAGTTTCGGGATCTACAATGAGCAGTTCTTC
CASSFGIYNEQFF
>TRBD1|many|TRBV28|TRBJ1-4
TGTGCCAGCAGATCGACAGGGAGGGAGACTAATGAAAAACTGTTTTTT
CASRSTGRETNEKLFF
>.|few|TRBV4-3|TRBJ2-5
TGCGCCAGCAGCCAAGATCCCCTAGCTCAAGAGACCCAGTACTTC
CASSQDPLAQETQYF
>TRBD2|few|TRBV9|TRBJ2-1
TGTGCCAGCAGCCCCTGGTCAGCGGGGGGAAATGAGCAGTTCTTC
CASSPWSAGGNEQFF
>.|.|TRBV4-1|TRBJ1-1
TGCGCCAGCAGCCAAGGCTGGGGCCTGAACACTGAAGCTTTCTTT
CASSQGWGLNTEAFF
>.|few|TRBV28|TRBJ1-1
TGTGCCACGACGACAAGGATCACTGAAGCTTTCTTT
CATTTRITEAFF
>.|.|TRBV19|TRBJ1-1
TGTGCCAGTAGTATACTAGCCCAGGTCCCTGGAGGTGAAGCTTTCTTT
CASSILAQVPGGEAFF
>.|few|TRBV7-6|TRBJ1-5
TGTGCCAGCAGCTTACTGCTCAATCAGCCCCAGCATTTT
CASSLLLNQPQHF
>.|.|TRBV7-8|TRBJ1-2
TGTGCCAGCAGCGCCCGGGACATAAACTATGGCTACACCTTC
CASSARDINYGYTF
>TRBD2|.|TRBV7-6|TRBJ2-1
TGTGCCAGCAGCTTGGCGGGAGCGGAGGTTCGGCCATCAGGAACCTACAATGAGCAGTTCTTC
CASSLAGAEVRPSGTYNEQFF
>.|few|TRBV7-2|TRBJ2-7
TGTGCCAGCAGCTTCCGGTCCTACGAGCAGTACTTC
CASSFRSYEQYF
>.|.|TRBV4-1|TRBJ2-1
TGCGCCAGCAGCCAAGAAGAGGAACAGGAGATTTGGGATGAGCAGTTCTTC
CASSQEEEQEIWDEQFF
>.|few|TRBV7-2|TRBJ1-4
TGTGCCAGCAGCTTAACCAGTCTTAATGAAAAACTGTTTTTT
CASSLTSLNEKLFF
>.|.|TRBV6-1|TRBJ2-1
TGTGCCAGCAGTGAAGCCCGGGGGACCAATGAGCAGTTCTTC
CASSEARGTNEQFF
>.|.|TRBV6-2/TRBV6-3|TRBJ1-1
TGTGCCAGCAGTACCGGGACGGTAATTGAAGCTTTCTTT
CASSTGTVIEAFF
>.|.|TRBV7-2|TRBJ1-5
TGTGCCAGCAGCTCCGTACTAAGGGCGCCCCAGCATTTT
CASSSVLRAPQHF
>.|.|TRBV4-1|TRBJ2-1
TGTGCCAGCAAGAGCGGTTACAATGAGCAGTTCTTC
CASKSGYNEQFF
>.|many|TRBV7-2|TRBJ2-2
TGTGCCAGCAGCTTCCCAGGGCAGGAGCTGTTTTTT
CASSFPGQELFF
>TRBD2|few|TRBV12-3/TRBV12-4|TRBJ2-3
TGTGCCAGCAGTTCCGGACTAGCAAAGACAGATACGCAGTATTTT
CASSSGLAKTDTQYF